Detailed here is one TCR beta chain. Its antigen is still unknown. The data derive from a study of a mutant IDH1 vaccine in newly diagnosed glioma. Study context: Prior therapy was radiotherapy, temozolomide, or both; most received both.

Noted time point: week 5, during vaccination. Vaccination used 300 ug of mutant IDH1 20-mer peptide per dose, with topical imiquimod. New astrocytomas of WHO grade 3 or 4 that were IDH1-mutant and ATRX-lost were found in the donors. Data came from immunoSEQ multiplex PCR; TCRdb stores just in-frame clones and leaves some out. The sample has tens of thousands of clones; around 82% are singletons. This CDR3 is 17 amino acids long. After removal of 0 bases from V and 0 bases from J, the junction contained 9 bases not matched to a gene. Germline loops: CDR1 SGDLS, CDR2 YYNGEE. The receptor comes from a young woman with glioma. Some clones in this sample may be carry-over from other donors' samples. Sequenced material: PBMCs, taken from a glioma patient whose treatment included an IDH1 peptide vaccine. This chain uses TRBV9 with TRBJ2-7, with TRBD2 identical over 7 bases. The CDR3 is CASSVEPSSGGSYEQYF. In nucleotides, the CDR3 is TGTGCCAGCAGCGTAGAACCGTCTAGCGGAGGCTCCTACGAGCAGTACTTC.